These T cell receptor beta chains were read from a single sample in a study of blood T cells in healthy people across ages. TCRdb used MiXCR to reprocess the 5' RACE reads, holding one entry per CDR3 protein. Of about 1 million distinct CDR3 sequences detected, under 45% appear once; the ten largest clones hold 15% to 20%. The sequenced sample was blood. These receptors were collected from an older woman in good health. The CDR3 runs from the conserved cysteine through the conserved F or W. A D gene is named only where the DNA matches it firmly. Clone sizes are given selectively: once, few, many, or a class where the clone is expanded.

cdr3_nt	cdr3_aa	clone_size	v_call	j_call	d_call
TGCGCCAGCAGTGAGTTTACTAGGAACTATGAGCAGTACTTC	CASSEFTRNYEQYF	NA	TRBV10-2	TRBJ2-4	NA
TGTGCCAGCAGTTCCTCTAGCGGGGGTCTTCATAACACCGGGGAGCTGTTTTTT	CASSSSSGGLHNTGELFF	NA	TRBV12-3/TRBV12-4	TRBJ2-2	TRBD2
TGTGCCAGCGGCCTCGCAGGACTCAGCACAGATACGCAGTATTTT	CASGLAGLSTDTQYF	few	TRBV7-2	TRBJ2-3	NA
TGTGCCAGCAGCTTAGGTGCAGGAATAAACACTGAAGCTTTCTTT	CASSLGAGINTEAFF	NA	TRBV7-9	TRBJ1-1	NA
TGTGCCAGCAGTCGGGACAGGGGACGTGTCGAGCAGTACTTC	CASSRDRGRVEQYF	few	TRBV7-2	TRBJ2-7	TRBD1
TGTGCCAGCAGTTACGCTGACTCCTACGAGCAGTACTTC	CASSYADSYEQYF	few	TRBV27	TRBJ2-7	NA
TGTGCCAGCACCGACCCTGCCTGGGGGGCTGAGCAGTTCTTC	CASTDPAWGAEQFF	NA	TRBV2	TRBJ2-1	NA
TGTGCCAGCAGTTACGGACTAGCGGCTACAGATACGCAGTATTTT	CASSYGLAATDTQYF	NA	TRBV6-5	TRBJ2-3	TRBD2
TGTGCCAGCAGTCCAGGGGTTTTAAATTCACCCCTCCACTTT	CASSPGVLNSPLHF	NA	TRBV12-3/TRBV12-4	TRBJ1-6	NA
TGTGCCAGCACCGGAAGGAGTTTACAGCCCCAGCATTTT	CASTGRSLQPQHF	few	TRBV6-1	TRBJ1-5	NA